The 26 T cell receptor beta chains listed next were all sequenced from one sample in a study of tumor-infiltrating lymphocytes in primary liver carcinoma. The template, roughly 0.45 ug total RNA, yielded TCR beta cDNA made with a constant-region primer. For TCR beta, libraries were produced by three nested multiplex PCR rounds using slightly modified ARM-PCR. Primers for the first two PCR rounds were TRBV1-TRBV30 forward primers and a C-beta reverse primer (roughly 10 cycles per round). Using its own MiXCR run on the multiplex PCR reads, TCRdb lists one record per CDR3 protein. The sample shows approximately 110,000 distinct CDR3 sequences, 55% to 75% of them seen only once. The source material, about 20-30 mg of unsorted bulk tissue, was used to co-extract RNA and DNA. The sample consisted of liver tumor tissue from sampling region 3. Subset indicated: tumor region T3, left-lateral pole. The origin of the receptors is a woman aged 55-69 years with primary liver carcinoma and hepatitis B virus infection.

In the case of this clonotype: Its ends do not fully match the called genes, so a read error is possible. CDR3: CVSSPEFASNTNTQYF. CDR3 DNA: TGTGTCAGCAGCCCAGAATTTGCTTCTAACACAAATACGCAGTATTTT. This rearrangement joins TRBV11-2 to TRBJ2-3; no definite D call. The V gene's germline CDR1 is SGHAT and CDR2 FQNNGV. The CDR3 runs to 16 residues.

In its sample, this clonotype was seen many times. The chain uses TRBV29-1 and TRBJ2-1, with TRBD2 identical over 8 bases. The CDR3 is 13 residues long. J lost 5 bases, V lost 6 bases, and 6 bases had no gene match. Germline-derived CDR1 and CDR2 are SQVTM and ANQGSEA. This CDR3 reads CSVGLAGNNEQFF. The CDR3 DNA sequence: TGCAGCGTAGGGCTAGCGGGTAACAATGAGCAGTTCTTC.

Of note for this clonotype: Germline is not matched at one junction end, which may reflect a read error. This chain joins TRBV6-6 and TRBJ1-1, with 10 nucleotides matching TRBD1. The CDR3 is 16 amino acids. CDR1 MNHNY and CDR2 SVGAGI come from the germline V gene (reference sequence). The DNA of the CDR3 is TGCGCCAGCAGTTCTAGACAGGGGGCTCCTGTCACTGAAGCTTTCTTT. This sequence encodes CASSSRQGAPVTEAFF.

This clonotype was seen at least ten times. The V call is TRBV12-3 or TRBV12-4, the J call TRBJ2-5; no clear D. The V and J ends lost 4 bases and 5 bases respectively, with 8 bases between them. The CDR3 is made up of 12 amino acids. CDR3 protein: CASSSVRETQYF. DNA of the CDR3: TGTGCCAGCAGTTCGGTCCGGGAGACCCAGTACTTC.

This clonotype was seen at least ten times. The chain couples TRBV12-3 or TRBV12-4 to TRBJ2-7, with D unresolved. Trimming shortened V by 1 base and J by 3 bases, and 10 bases separated the two germline ends. The CDR3 runs 14 residues. This chain's CDR3 is CASSLGVVDYEQYF. DNA of the CDR3: TGTGCCAGCAGTTTAGGGGTAGTAGACTACGAGCAGTACTTC.

This clonotype was observed once. The chain combines TRBV11-1 with TRBJ2-7; D not certain. V was shortened by 6 bases and J by 2 bases, with 11 bases between the two germline ends. Germline lookup yields CDR1 SGHAT and CDR2 FQDESV (reference sequence). The CDR3 consists of 13 residues. The CDR3 DNA reads TGTGCCAGCAGTTTTAGGCTAGCCTACGAGCAGTACTTC. This encodes CASSFRLAYEQYF.

This clonotype was observed a handful of times. This sequence joins TRBV7-9 and TRBJ2-1, with TRBD2 matching over 15 bases. Germline V gene lookup returns CDR1 SEHNR and CDR2 FQNEAQ (reference sequence). The CDR3 extends over 15 amino acids. The V and J ends lost 5 bases and 9 bases, in that order; junction bases with no gene match: 5. CDR3 in amino acids: CASSPRTSGRGEQFF. For the CDR3, the DNA is TGTGCCAGCAGCCCTCGGACTAGCGGGAGGGGTGAGCAGTTCTTC.

This clonotype was recorded at least ten times. This chain links TRBV5-6 with TRBJ2-5; D ambiguous. The CDR3 length is 13 residues. With 2 bases removed from V and 2 bases from J, the gap between germline ends came to 7 bases. CDR1 and CDR2 (germline): SGHDT, YYEEEE. DNA for the CDR3: TGTGCCAGCAGCTTCTGGGTTCAAGAGACCCAGTACTTC. Translated: CASSFWVQETQYF.

With regard to this clonotype: At one of its ends the junction is not consistent with the germline gene, which may arise from a read error. This chain joins TRBV12-3 or TRBV12-4 and TRBJ2-1; D is unclear. CDR3 length: 11 residues. CDR3 loop: CVSSLTHEQLF. CDR3 in DNA: TGTGTCAGCAGTTTAACCCATGAGCAGCTCTTC.

A note on this clonotype: A read error may account for a junction end that differs from germline. The chain recombines TRBV11-2 with TRBJ1-2; 7 bases agree with TRBD1. The CDR3 spans 15 residues. From germline, CDR1 is SGHAT and CDR2 FQNNGV. The CDR3 DNA sequence: TGTGCCAACAGCTTAGAGGGGGCCAGTGGCGCTGGCTATACCTTC. It is translated as CANSLEGASGAGYTF.

This clonotype was seen once. The germline gene is not matched at one end of the junction; a read error may be the cause. The V and J genes are TRBV6-1 and TRBJ2-4; the D gene is possibly TRBD1 (6 bases). Germline V gene data show CDR1 as MNHNS and CDR2 as SASEGT. The CDR3 runs to 17 residues. The CDR3 loop is CACSYRQAILVKNIQYF. The CDR3 nucleotides are TGTGCCTGCAGTTACCGACAGGCGATATTAGTCAAAAACATTCAGTACTTC.

The table lists this clonotype with many counts. The chain has TRBV6-1 and TRBJ1-1, with 11 bases that match TRBD1. After removal of 5 bases from V and 4 bases from J, the junction contained 9 bases not matched to a gene. This CDR3 has 16 amino acids. Germline-derived CDR1 and CDR2 are MNHNS and SASEGT. CDR3 in DNA: TGTGCCAGCAGTCAAGGACCGGGACAGGGGGTCACTGAAGCTTTCTTT. It translates to CASSQGPGQGVTEAFF.

Worth noting for this clonotype: This may be a read error: a much more frequent sequence differs by one nucleotide. The chain joins TRBV5-1 to TRBJ2-2, with a possible D match to TRBD1 (6 bases). In germline, CDR1 is SGHRS, CDR2 YFSETQ. CDR3 size: 15 residues. V dropped 2 bases and J dropped 5 bases, with 13 bases sitting between them. Written as DNA, the CDR3 is TGCGCCAGCAGCTTCATCACAGGGAGTACCGGGGAGCTGTTTTTT. Encoded protein: CASSFITGSTGELFF.

The count of this clonotype is one. The junction shows a germline mismatch at one end, possibly a read error. The V and J genes are TRBV4-2 and TRBJ2-6; TRBD2 might be the D (6 bases). Germline V gene lookup returns CDR1 LGHNA and CDR2 YNFKEQ. The CDR3 sequence is 14 residues long. Here the CDR3 DNA reads TGTGCCAGCTGCCAAGGGACTGGGGCCGACGTCCTAACTTTC. This translates into CASCQGTGADVLTF.

For this clonotype: One end of the junction is discordant with germline, which a read error may explain. J is TRBJ2-1 and V is TRBV11-2; 14 bases agree with TRBD2. This CDR3 spans 16 amino acids. In germline, CDR1 is SGHAT, CDR2 FQNNGV. The CDR3 bases are TGTGCCATCAGGAGACTAGCGGGAGGGCCGGGGGATGAGCAATTCTTC. Its protein product is CAIRRLAGGPGDEQFF. Full variable domain (missing parts from reference TRBV11-2 and TRBJ2-1): EAGVAQSPRYKIIEKRQSVAFWCNPISGHATLYWYQQILGQGPKLLIQFQNNGVVDDSQLPKDRFSAERLKGVDSTLKIQPAKLEDSAVYLCAIRRLAGGPGDEQFFGPGTRLTVL.

This clonotype was observed a few times. The chain combines TRBV28 with TRBJ2-5; TRBD2 might be the D (6 bases). The CDR3 spans 17 residues. From germline, CDR1 is MDHEN and CDR2 SYDVKM. V was trimmed by 4 bases and J by 4 bases, leaving 22 bases between them. The CDR3 DNA sequence: TGTGCCAGCAGTTCGAGAAGGGAGGCCCTGGCCGCAGAGACCCAGTACTTC. This translates into CASSSRREALAAETQYF.

As for this clonotype: A junction end diverges from the germline sequence, so it may reflect a read error. The V call is TRBV11-3, the J call TRBJ2-3; TRBD1 matches 9 bases. The CDR3 spans 15 residues. Germline CDR1 SGHNT, CDR2 YENEEA. This CDR3 is CANSFGTGFTYTQYF. In nucleotides, the CDR3 is TGTGCCAACAGCTTCGGGACAGGGTTCACATATACGCAGTATTTT.

The chain employs TRBV28 and TRBJ1-5, with D uncertain. CDR1 is MDHEN, CDR2 SYDVKM, per germline. The CDR3 length is 12 residues. V lost 6 bases, J lost 8 bases, and 11 bases lay in between. The DNA for the CDR3 is TGTGCCAGCAGCCAAGAAAGAAAGCCCCAGCATTTT. Translated: CASSQERKPQHF.

This chain connects TRBV28 to TRBJ2-3, with D uncertain. This CDR3 is 15 amino acids long. V lost 5 bases and J lost 2, with 14 bases in between. Per the germline V gene, CDR1 is MDHEN and CDR2 is SYDVKM. In nucleotides, the CDR3 is TGTGCCAGCAGTACCCGCAGGACGATCACAGATACGCAGTATTTT. Its protein product is CASSTRRTITDTQYF. Together with reference TRBV28 and TRBJ2-3, the CDR3 gives the full variable domain: DVKVTQSSRYLVKRTGEKVFLECVQDMDHENMFWYRQDPGLGLRLIYFSYDVKMKEKGDIPEGYSVSREKKERFSLILESASTNQTSMYLCASSTRRTITDTQYFGPGTRLTVL.

This clonotype was observed at least ten times. The chain is built from TRBV29-1 and TRBJ2-7; 15 nucleotides align to TRBD2. Trimming cost V 6 bases and J 6 bases; bases outside gene matches: 6. The CDR3 has 14 residues. Germline V gives CDR1 SQVTM, CDR2 ANQGSEA. CDR3 amino acids: CSVGLAGGRSEQYF. The CDR3 DNA follows: TGCAGCGTGGGACTAGCGGGAGGACGATCCGAGCAGTACTTC.

The V call is TRBV11-3, the J call TRBJ1-2; 7 bases map to TRBD1. V dropped 5 bases and J dropped 5; count of bases not matched to a gene: 11. Germline values: CDR1 SGHNT, CDR2 YENEEA. This CDR3 has 15 residues. CDR3 DNA: TGTGCCAGCAGCCAACGACCGGACAGGCGTTATGGCTACACCTTC. Amino acid sequence: CASSQRPDRRYGYTF.

As for this clonotype: Since the CDR3 does not end with the conserved phenylalanine or tryptophan, this likely comes from a read error. The chain combines TRBV11-2 with TRBJ2-5, with D perhaps assigned TRBD1 or TRBD2 (5 bases each). Per germline, CDR1 SGHAT and CDR2 FQNNGV. The CDR3 totals 13 residues. Trimming pared 5 bases from V and 5 bases from J, leaving 12 bases between. Written as DNA, the CDR3 is TGTGCCAGCAGCCCCTGGGGGTGGGAGACCCAGTACCTC. Amino acid sequence: CASSPWGWETQYL.

This clonotype has at least ten counts. The rearrangement links TRBV7-8 to TRBJ2-5; unclear D gene. This CDR3 comprises 15 residues. Deletions cut 3 bases from V and 5 bases from J, with 16 bases between. Germline V gene lookup returns CDR1 SGHVS and CDR2 FQNEAQ. The CDR3 loop reads CASSFQNKLYETQYF. The DNA of the CDR3 is TGTGCCAGCAGCTTCCAGAACAAGCTGTACGAGACCCAGTACTTC.

This clonotype was found many times. The chain uses TRBV6-1 and TRBJ1-2, with 11 bases identical to TRBD1. The CDR3 covers 17 residues. CDR1 and CDR2 (germline): MNHNS, SASEGT. The V gene end was trimmed by 7 bases and the J gene end by 8 bases; junction bases not matched to a gene: 18. CDR3 sequence: CASTAGTGGYYAGGYTF. The CDR3 region has the DNA TGTGCCAGCACCGCCGGGACAGGGGGATACTATGCTGGGGGCTACACCTTC.

The gene calls are TRBV12-3 or TRBV12-4 and TRBJ1-1, with D perhaps TRBD1 (5 bases). V was pared by 11 bases and J by 4 bases, with 17 bases between. CDR3 length equals 13 residues. The DNA of the CDR3 is TGTGCCGTCAGAAGGAGAGGGGTCACTGAAGCTTTCTTT. Translation: CAVRRRGVTEAFF.

Remarks on this clonotype: At one boundary the junction diverges from the germline segment, which might be a read error. The chain combines TRBV13 with TRBJ2-5; the D call may be TRBD1 or TRBD2 (5 bases each). The CDR3 consists of 15 residues. Germline assignment: CDR1 PRHDT and CDR2 FYEKMQ (reference sequence). The CDR3 DNA reads TGTGCCAGCAGCTTAGATGTGGGGCCCTGGGAGACCCAATACTTC. Its translation is CASSLDVGPWETQYF.